This entry lists 28 T cell receptor beta chains sequenced from one sample in a study of vaccination and CD4 T cells after COVID-19. Antigens for these TCRs are unknown. Treatment noted: roughly 10-day PBMC culture with coronavirus spike peptide pools or control peptides (ViraFEST assay). Sequencing of DNA taken from cultured CD4+ T cells relied on the Oncomine TCR Beta short-read assay. MiXCR, run by TCRdb on the PCR reads, gives a single entry per CDR3 protein. The sample holds about 21,000 distinct CDR3 sequences, 47% seen once. The sequencing input was cultured CD4+ T cells from blood. These receptors were obtained from a human donor with COVID-19.

The chain couples TRBV12-3 or TRBV12-4 to TRBJ2-1; D gene uncertain. The CDR3 runs to 12 residues. The V gene lost 2 bases and the J gene lost 10 bases, with 9 bases spanning the gap. This chain's CDR3 is CASSLSPYEQFF. The DNA of the CDR3 is TGTGCCAGCAGTTTAAGTCCCTACGAGCAGTTCTTC.

V is TRBV29-1 and J is TRBJ1-1; D not certain. The CDR3 spans 11 residues. Germline values: CDR1 SQVTM, CDR2 ANQGSEA. Trimming stripped 7 bases from V and 7 bases from J, with 13 bases between. CDR3 loop: CSARAPGEAFF. Here the CDR3 DNA reads TGCAGCGCCCGAGCCCCGGGTGAAGCTTTCTTT. The whole variable domain, filled in from reference TRBV29-1 and TRBJ1-1, reads SAVISQKPSRDICQRGTSLTIQCQVDSQVTMMFWYRQQPGQSLTLIATANQGSEATYESGFVIDKFPISRPNLTFSTLTVSNMSPEDSSIYLCSARAPGEAFFGQGTRLTVV.

This clonotype appeared a few times. V and J are TRBV6-2 or TRBV6-3 and TRBJ1-5, with D maybe TRBD1 (6 bases). Trimming cost V 3 bases and J 7 bases, with 13 bases left between them. The germline CDR1 and CDR2 sequences are MNHEY and SVGEGT. The CDR3 spans 14 residues. CDR3 in amino acids: CASSYQGLRQPQHF. The CDR3 bases are TGTGCCAGCAGTTATCAGGGGCTTCGCCAGCCCCAGCATTTT.

This clonotype was seen more than once but under ten times. The genes are TRBV6-1 and TRBJ1-5, with no clear D. This CDR3 is built from 12 residues. The germline gives CDR1 MNHNS, CDR2 SASEGT. V lost 3 bases and J 6 bases, leaving 6 bases between the germline ends. The CDR3 bases are TGTGCCAGCAGTGATCGAGGTCAGCCCCAGCATTTT. Its translation is CASSDRGQPQHF.

This chain uses TRBV28 with TRBJ1-2, with a weak D call TRBD1 (5 bases). V was cut by 10 bases and J by 8 bases, with 23 bases left in between. The CDR3 consists of 14 residues. Germline CDR1 reads MDHEN; CDR2 reads SYDVKM. The CDR3 reads CATKPVGEELGYTF. The CDR3, as DNA: TGTGCCACCAAACCGGTAGGGGAAGAGTTGGGCTACACCTTC.

The genes are TRBV4-2 and TRBJ1-1, with D possibly being TRBD1 (5 bases). Germline CDR1 reads LGHNA; CDR2 reads YNFKEQ. V dropped 1 base and J dropped 5 bases, with 11 bases sitting between them. This CDR3 has 14 residues. The CDR3 reads CASSQVRQGTEAFF. The CDR3 bases are TGTGCCAGCAGCCAAGTGAGGCAGGGAACTGAAGCTTTCTTT.

This clonotype is classed as large (0.1 to 1%). The genes are TRBV27 and TRBJ1-6; tentative D call: TRBD1 (6 bases). The CDR3 contains 16 residues. The V gene's germline CDR1 is MNHEY and CDR2 SMNVEV (reference sequence). Trimming pared 5 bases from V and 6 bases from J, leaving 17 bases between. CDR3 residues: CASSVRGQTTNSPLHF. As DNA, the CDR3 is TGTGCCAGCAGTGTCCGAGGACAGACAACTAATTCACCCCTCCACTTT.

The chain carries TRBV19 and TRBJ1-4; weak D call: TRBD1 (6 bases). V gave up 6 bases and J gave up 3 bases, with 14 bases separating them. Germline assignment: CDR1 LNHDA and CDR2 SQIVND (reference sequence). The CDR3 spans 15 residues. CDR3 sequence: CASRTGFAPNEKLFF. The DNA of the CDR3 is TGTGCCAGTAGGACAGGCTTTGCCCCTAATGAAAAACTGTTTTTT. The complete variable domain, with remaining parts taken from reference TRBV19 and TRBJ1-4, reads DGGITQSPKYLFRKEGQNVTLSCEQNLNHDAMYWYRQDPGQGLRLIYYSQIVNDFQKGDIAEGYSVSREKKESFPLTVTSAQKNPTAFYLCASRTGFAPNEKLFFGSGTQLSVL.

This clonotype was picked up a small number of times. The chain joins TRBV5-1 to TRBJ1-2; D is ambiguous. V dropped 4 bases and J dropped 2 bases, with 12 bases sitting between them. The CDR3 has 14 residues. Germline-derived CDR1 and CDR2 are SGHRS and YFSETQ. The CDR3 DNA follows: TGCGCCAGCAGCCCCTCCCCGGGGAACTATGGCTACACCTTC. Amino acid sequence: CASSPSPGNYGYTF.

In its sample, this clonotype was seen a few times. The rearrangement uses TRBV19 and TRBJ2-7; D may match TRBD1 or TRBD2 (5 bases each). The CDR3 spans 15 residues. The germline gives CDR1 LNHDA, CDR2 SQIVND (reference sequence). Trimming took off 6 bases at V and 6 bases at J, with 21 bases between the two ends. CDR3 amino acids: CASRPGRIVGSEQYF. CDR3 sequence (DNA): TGTGCCAGTAGGCCGGGACGGATCGTCGGTAGCGAGCAGTACTTC. Supplemented by reference TRBV19 and TRBJ2-7, the full variable domain reads DGGITQSPKYLFRKEGQNVTLSCEQNLNHDAMYWYRQDPGQGLRLIYYSQIVNDFQKGDIAEGYSVSREKKESFPLTVTSAQKNPTAFYLCASRPGRIVGSEQYFGPGTRLTVT.

The chain recombines TRBV5-1 with TRBJ2-7; D possibly corresponds to TRBD2 (6 bases). Germline CDR1 reads SGHRS; CDR2 reads YFSETQ. The CDR3 totals 14 residues. The V gene lost 1 base and the J gene lost 6 bases, with 14 bases spanning the gap. CDR3 loop: CASSLRSQGGEQYF. The CDR3 DNA sequence: TGCGCCAGCAGCTTGCGTAGTCAGGGAGGCGAGCAGTACTTC.

This clonotype was recorded a few times. The CDR3 reads CASRRKDGSHRYTF. CDR3 nucleotides: TGTGCCAGCAGACGGAAAGACGGCTCCCATCGCTACACCTTC. This chain connects TRBV6-2 or TRBV6-3 to TRBJ1-2; D remains unclear. Germline loops: CDR1 MNHEY, CDR2 SVGEGT. V lost 6 bases to trimming and J lost 9 bases, with 20 bases between them. This CDR3 has 14 amino acids.

The gene calls are TRBV6-2 or TRBV6-3 and TRBJ1-3; no firm D call. Trimming pared 4 bases from V and 1 base from J, leaving 8 bases between. Germline assignment: CDR1 MNHEY and CDR2 SVGEGT. The CDR3 is 14 amino acids. For the CDR3, the DNA is TGTGCCAGCAGTTTACGAAGTTCTGGAAACACCATATATTTT. Translated, it gives CASSLRSSGNTIYF.

This clonotype turned up a few times. The rearrangement links TRBV24-1 to TRBJ2-3; D unresolved. CDR1 and CDR2 (germline): KGHDR, SFDVKD. V lost 4 bases, J lost 0 bases, and 7 bases lay in between. The CDR3 length is 14 residues. This chain's CDR3 is CATSDRASTDTQYF. The DNA of the CDR3 is TGTGCCACCAGTGACCGGGCTAGCACAGATACGCAGTATTTT.

This chain uses TRBV9 with TRBJ1-2, with D maybe TRBD1 (5 bases). This CDR3 has 15 residues. With 2 bases removed from V and 4 bases from J, the gap between germline ends came to 15 bases. Germline assignment: CDR1 SGDLS and CDR2 YYNGEE. CDR3: CASSVSTGLSYGYTF. In DNA form, the CDR3 reads TGTGCCAGCAGCGTTTCAACAGGATTGAGCTATGGCTACACCTTC.

The table lists this clonotype with a count of one. The chain combines TRBV18 with TRBJ2-1; 9 bases map to TRBD1. CDR1 is KGHSH, CDR2 LQKENI, per germline. This CDR3 has 15 amino acids. The ends lost 2 bases at V and 7 bases at J; junction bases unmatched: 6. The CDR3 coding sequence is TGTGCCAGCTCACCAGCGGGACAGGGAGTTAATGAGCAGTTCTTC. Protein: CASSPAGQGVNEQFF.

This chain uses TRBV20-1 with TRBJ1-1, with a weak D call TRBD1 (5 bases). CDR3 length: 15 amino acids. V was trimmed by 6 bases and J by 0 bases, leaving 17 bases between them. Germline CDR1 is DFQATT and CDR2 is SNEGSKA (reference sequence). The CDR3 coding sequence is TGCAGTGCCTTAGAACCGGGACGTATGAACACTGAAGCTTTCTTT. It codes for CSALEPGRMNTEAFF.

This chain joins TRBV27 and TRBJ2-3; the D gene could be TRBD1 or TRBD2 (6 bases each). In germline, CDR1 is MNHEY, CDR2 SMNVEV (reference sequence). The V end was cut by 5 bases, the J end by 3 bases, with 24 bases between. CDR3 size: 18 residues. CDR3 coding DNA: TGTGCCAGCAGTACTTATCCGCCGGGCCGAGGGGGGACAGATACGCAGTATTTT. Its protein product is CASSTYPPGRGGTDTQYF.

This clonotype was recorded a few times. The chain uses TRBV20-1 and TRBJ2-1; D call uncertain. Between the trimmed V and J ends, which lost 4 bases and 0 bases, there was a span of 16 bases. CDR1 and CDR2 (germline): DFQATT, SNEGSKA (reference sequence). This CDR3 is 16 amino acids long. CDR3 in amino acids: CSATPSAESSYNEQFF. The CDR3, as DNA: TGCAGTGCTACCCCCTCGGCAGAGAGCTCCTACAATGAGCAGTTCTTC.

This clonotype was observed once. The chain recombines TRBV11-2 with TRBJ2-6, with D possibly TRBD2 on 5 matching bases. The V end lost 10 bases, the J end lost 4 bases, and 11 bases lay between the germline ends. Germline loops: CDR1 SGHAT, CDR2 FQNNGV. The CDR3 is 13 amino acids. CDR3 protein: CATEGGGANVLTF. DNA for the CDR3: TGTGCCACCGAGGGTGGGGGGGCCAACGTCCTGACTTTC.

This clonotype was picked up a small number of times. The rearrangement uses TRBV5-1 and TRBJ2-5, with 8 bases fitting TRBD2. Germline CDR1 and CDR2: SGHRS and YFSETQ. This CDR3 comprises 16 residues. V lost 4 bases and J lost 3; bases outside the gene matches: 11. The CDR3 protein is CASSLTGLALEETQYF. CDR3 DNA sequence: TGCGCCAGCAGCCTTACCGGACTAGCCCTGGAAGAGACCCAGTACTTC.

The chain recombines TRBV7-8 with TRBJ2-1; D possibly corresponds to TRBD1 (5 bases). V gave up 5 bases and J gave up 1 base, with 15 bases separating them. The CDR3 is made up of 16 amino acids. Germline V gives CDR1 SGHVS, CDR2 FQNEAQ. CDR3 in amino acids: CASSAPGFGSYNEQFF. The CDR3 bases are TGTGCCAGCAGCGCCCCAGGGTTCGGATCCTACAATGAGCAGTTCTTC.

J is TRBJ2-4 and V is TRBV7-2; D call uncertain. V gave up 8 bases and J gave up 6 bases, with 17 bases separating them. This CDR3 has 14 residues. The germline CDR1 and CDR2 sequences are SGHTA and FQGNSA. The CDR3 protein is CASGASESRNIQYF. CDR3 DNA: TGTGCCAGCGGCGCGAGCGAGTCTAGAAACATTCAGTACTTC.

This clonotype was seen only a few times. Mismatch with germline at one junction end may stem from a read error. DNA for the CDR3: TGTGCTAGCACCCCGGGGGACGCAGAGACCCAGTACTTC. Its protein is CASTPGDAETQYF. The chain couples TRBV7-7 to TRBJ2-5, with D maybe TRBD2 (6 bases). Germline V gene data show CDR1 as SSHAT and CDR2 as FNYEAQ (reference sequence). The CDR3 runs to 13 residues.

The V gene is TRBV15, the J gene TRBJ1-6; D uncertain. The V and J ends lost 0 bases and 0 bases respectively, with 9 bases between them. The CDR3 sequence is 17 residues long. CDR1 and CDR2 (germline): LNHNV, YYDKDF (reference sequence). Written as DNA, the CDR3 is TGTGCCACCAGCAGAGATCTCTCGTACTCCTATAATTCACCCCTCCACTTT. Translated: CATSRDLSYSYNSPLHF.

This chain links TRBV20-1 with TRBJ1-6, with TRBD1 matching over 10 bases. The CDR3 covers 18 residues. V lost 6 bases, J lost 0 bases, and 11 bases stayed unmatched. CDR1 is DFQATT, CDR2 SNEGSKA, per germline (reference sequence). This CDR3 reads CSADVPGQGSSYNSPLHF. The CDR3, as DNA: TGCAGTGCAGACGTCCCGGGACAGGGGAGCTCCTATAATTCACCCCTCCACTTT.

The chain combines TRBV7-9 with TRBJ2-2, with a possible D match to TRBD1 (5 bases). The CDR3 is 14 residues long. Trimming cost V 6 bases and J 7 bases, with 15 bases left between them. From germline, CDR1 is SEHNR and CDR2 FQNEAQ (reference sequence). CDR3 protein: CASRGSGAVGELFF. CDR3 in DNA: TGTGCCAGCAGAGGCTCTGGGGCAGTCGGGGAGCTGTTTTTT.

The sample holds a few counts of this clonotype. The chain employs TRBV27 and TRBJ1-5; D not certain. The V end lost 2 bases, the J end lost 3 bases, and 8 bases lay between the germline ends. CDR1 and CDR2 from the germline V gene are MNHEY and SMNVEV (reference sequence). The CDR3 is 14 amino acids. The CDR3 sequence: CASSLRGFNQPQHF. CDR3 sequence (DNA): TGTGCCAGCAGTTTAAGAGGTTTCAATCAGCCCCAGCATTTT.